This T cell receptor (beta chain) is from a study of shared clonotypes between healthy human individuals. Notes on this clone: The target antigen is unknown.

CD8 cells classed as naive were CD45RO-negative and positively selected for CCR7, excluding terminally differentiated effector memory CD45RA+ cells. All participating donors were Caucasian adults from Nashville, Tennessee. Notes on the study in general: Estimated richness was generally greater in naive than memory subsets.

The ends lost 5 bases at V and 10 bases at J; junction bases unmatched: 7. CDR3 size: 14 residues. CDR1 and CDR2 (germline): SGHNT, YENEEA. It was across several immunoSEQ plates that each subset's genomic DNA was evenly split. Method: immunoSEQ multiplex PCR; TCRdb's copy keeps in-frame clones and lacks some. The data show about 800,000 clones, 96% seen once. What was sequenced was naive CD8+ T cells sorted from blood. The TCR was taken from a man aged 30-40 years in good health. The V call is TRBV11-3, the J call TRBJ2-1, with 11 bases that match TRBD2. The CDR3 sequence is CASSVAGGLWEQFF. In DNA form, the CDR3 reads TGTGCCAGCAGCGTAGCGGGAGGGCTTTGGGAGCAGTTCTTC.